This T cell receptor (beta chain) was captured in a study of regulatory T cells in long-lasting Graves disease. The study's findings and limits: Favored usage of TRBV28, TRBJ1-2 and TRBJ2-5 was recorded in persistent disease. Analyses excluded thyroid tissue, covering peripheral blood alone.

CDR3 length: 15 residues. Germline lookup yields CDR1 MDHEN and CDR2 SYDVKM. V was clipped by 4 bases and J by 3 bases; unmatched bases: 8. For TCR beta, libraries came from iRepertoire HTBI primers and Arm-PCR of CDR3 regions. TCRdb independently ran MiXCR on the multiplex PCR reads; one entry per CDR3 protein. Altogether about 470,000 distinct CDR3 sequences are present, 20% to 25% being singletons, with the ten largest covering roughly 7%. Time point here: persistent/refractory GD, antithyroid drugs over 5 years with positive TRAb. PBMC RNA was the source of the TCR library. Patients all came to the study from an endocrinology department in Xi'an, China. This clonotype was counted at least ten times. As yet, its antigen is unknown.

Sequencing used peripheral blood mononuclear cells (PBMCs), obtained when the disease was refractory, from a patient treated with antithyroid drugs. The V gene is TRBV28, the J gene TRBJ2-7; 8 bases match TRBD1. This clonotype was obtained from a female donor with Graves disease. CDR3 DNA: TGTGCCAGCAGTTCACCGACAGGGGACCTCTACGAGCAGTACTTC. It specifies CASSSPTGDLYEQYF.